Reported below is one T cell receptor (beta chain). Measured with immunoSEQ multiplex PCR; TCRdb has only the in-frame clones, and not every one. The top ten hold 2.5% to 3.5% of the sample, which has 300,000 to 400,000 clones, roughly 86% seen once. This sample was included in a study of blood T cell repertoires in COVID-19. Study information: COVID-19 samples from acute and convalescent phases originated in the United States, Italy and Spain. In each case, the material was cDNA or gDNA derived from T cells, B-cell-depleted T cells, or PBMCs.

The CDR3 spans 16 residues. Sequenced material: peripheral blood. V is TRBV21-1 and J is TRBJ2-4; TRBD2, the D gene given by the table, was not confirmed from the DNA. TRBV21-1 corresponds to a pseudogene. The TCR originated in a human donor in a cohort sampled during active COVID-19. The CDR3 nucleotides are TGTGCCAGCAGCACACCGGGACTGGGGGGGACGGACATTCAGTACTTC. This sequence encodes CASSTPGLGGTDIQYF.